The T cell receptor beta chain described here comes from a study of blood T cell repertoires in COVID-19. Study details: Spain, Italy and the United States supplied samples that represented acute and convalescent COVID-19. Sources were T cells, B-cell-depleted T cells, or PBMCs; the material itself was cDNA or gDNA.

Only in-frame clones appear in the TCRdb table, and some are missing; sequencing was by immunoSEQ multiplex PCR. In the table there are approximately 230,000 clones, about 90% of which are singletons. Germline V gene lookup returns CDR1 SNHLY and CDR2 FYNNEI. Trimming shortened V by 7 bases and J by 11 bases, and 12 bases separated the two germline ends. The CDR3 contains 12 residues. The sample comprised peripheral blood. The source of this sequence is a man aged 18-30 years with active or convalescent COVID-19. J is TRBJ1-6 and V is TRBV2; no reliable D call. The CDR3 nucleotides are TGTGCCAGCAATGGGCAGGTAGCACCCCTCCACTTT. As protein: CASNGQVAPLHF.